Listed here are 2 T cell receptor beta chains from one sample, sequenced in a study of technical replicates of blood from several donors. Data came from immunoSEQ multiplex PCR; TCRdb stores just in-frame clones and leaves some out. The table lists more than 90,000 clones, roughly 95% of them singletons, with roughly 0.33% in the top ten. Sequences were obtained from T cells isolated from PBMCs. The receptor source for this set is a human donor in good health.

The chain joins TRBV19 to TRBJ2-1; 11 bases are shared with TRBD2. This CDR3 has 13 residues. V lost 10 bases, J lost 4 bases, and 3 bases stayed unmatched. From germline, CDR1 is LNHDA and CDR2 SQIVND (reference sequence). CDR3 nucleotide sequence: TGTGCCACGACTAGCGGGATATACAATGAGCAGTTCTTC. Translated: CATTSGIYNEQFF. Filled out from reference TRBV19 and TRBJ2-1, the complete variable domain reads DGGITQSPKYLFRKEGQNVTLSCEQNLNHDAMYWYRQDPGQGLRLIYYSQIVNDFQKGDIAEGYSVSREKKESFPLTVTSAQKNPTAFYLCATTSGIYNEQFFGPGTRLTVL.

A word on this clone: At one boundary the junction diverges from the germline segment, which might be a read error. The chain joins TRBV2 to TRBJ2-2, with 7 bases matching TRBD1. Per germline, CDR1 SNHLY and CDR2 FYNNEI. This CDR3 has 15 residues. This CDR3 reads CASTEHRGSTGELFF. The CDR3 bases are TGTGCCAGCACTGAACACAGGGGTAGCACCGGGGAGCTGTTTTTT.